Sequencing of this T cell receptor (beta chain) was carried out in a study of blood T cell repertoires in COVID-19. As for the study in general: The United States, Italy and Spain supplied acute and convalescent COVID-19 samples.

V was shortened by 2 bases and J by 2 bases, with 10 bases between the two germline ends. CDR3 length: 14 amino acids. Germline CDR1 is KGHSH and CDR2 is LQKENI. Under the authors' procedure: Amplified reference gene primers provided the basis for estimating nucleated cell counts. Measured with immunoSEQ multiplex PCR; TCRdb has only the in-frame clones, and not every one. D and trimming come from the DNA, and the V and J calls and clone size come from that table. Here the sample spans 65,000 to 95,000 clones, 88% being singletons. This receptor was identified in a man between 65 and 80 years old with acute or convalescent COVID-19. The sample consisted of peripheral blood. This rearrangement joins TRBV18 to TRBJ2-7, with D possibly TRBD1 on 6 matching bases. CDR3 sequence: CASSPGGTAYEQYF. The CDR3 DNA reads TGTGCCAGCTCACCAGGGGGCACCGCCTACGAGCAGTACTTC.